Presented here are 19 T cell receptor beta chains from one specimen sequenced in a study of STAT5B mutations in CD4+ large granular lymphocyte leukemia. Repertoires were generated with immunoSEQ multiplex PCR, while TCRdb's copy carries only in-frame clones and drops some. The profile shows 20,000 to 25,000 clones, roughly 65% of them singletons. The sequencing input was CD4+ T cells from blood buffy coats. The receptors shown here come from a human donor in good health.

This chain links TRBV4-3 with TRBJ2-3, with TRBD1 identical over 8 bases. The V and J ends lost 0 bases and 6 bases, in that order; junction bases with no gene match: 8. The CDR3 length is 16 residues. Germline CDR1 and CDR2: LGHNA and YSLEER. CDR3 DNA: TGCGCCAGCAGCCAAGATCGACAGGGGCGGGGTGATACGCAGTATTTT. Protein: CASSQDRQGRGDTQYF.

The chain employs TRBV11-2 and TRBJ2-3; possible D gene TRBD2, 5 bases. CDR1 SGHAT and CDR2 FQNNGV come from the germline V gene. The CDR3 spans 14 residues. V was pared by 3 bases and J by 2 bases, with 9 bases between. The CDR3 nucleotides read TGTGCCAGCAGCTTTGGCGGGCCCACAGATACGCAGTATTTT. This codes for CASSFGGPTDTQYF.

The gene calls are TRBV19 and TRBJ2-2, with 7 bases identical to TRBD1. Germline-derived CDR1 and CDR2 are LNHDA and SQIVND (reference sequence). The CDR3 totals 16 residues. Trimming took 6 bases from V and 4 from J; bases not matched to a gene: 11. CDR3 bases: TGTGCCAGTAGCCAGGTGACAGGGTATGGCACCGGGGAGCTGTTTTTT. Encoded protein: CASSQVTGYGTGELFF.

A note on this clone: Relative to the germline gene, one junction end is altered; a read error may explain this. The chain employs TRBV7-7 and TRBJ2-1; D is unclear. The length of the CDR3 is 13 residues. The germline V gene encodes CDR1 SSHAT and CDR2 FNYEAQ (reference sequence). The CDR3 region has the DNA TGTGCTAGCAGCACCACCTCCTACAATGAGCAGTTCTTC. Its translation: CASSTTSYNEQFF.

The gene calls are TRBV19 and TRBJ1-1, with unresolved D. The CDR3 contains 11 residues. The germline V and J ends were trimmed by 0 bases and 10 bases, with 6 bases remaining between them. Germline V gene lookup returns CDR1 LNHDA and CDR2 SQIVND (reference sequence). The CDR3 reads CASSIDRTAFF. As DNA, the CDR3 is TGTGCCAGTAGTATAGATAGGACAGCTTTCTTT.

This clone was picked up a small number of times. The chain combines TRBV5-6 with TRBJ1-2; 7 bases are a match to TRBD1. The CDR3 spans 13 residues. Germline CDR1 is SGHDT and CDR2 is YYEEEE. V dropped 4 bases and J dropped 7; count of bases not matched to a gene: 7. CDR3 in amino acids: CASSATGAPGYTF. The CDR3, as DNA: TGTGCCAGCAGCGCTACAGGGGCTCCTGGCTACACCTTC.

The chain recombines TRBV25-1 with TRBJ2-5; perhaps TRBD1 as D (5 bases). This CDR3 is built from 13 residues. Germline V gene sequence: CDR1 MGHDK, CDR2 SYGVNS. Trimming left V 7 bases short and J 4 bases short, with 13 bases between. Written as DNA, the CDR3 is TGTGCCAGCATTGGGGCAGGCCGAGAGACCCAGTACTTC. Protein: CASIGAGRETQYF.

There are a few counts of this clone. The chain couples TRBV10-3 to TRBJ2-2; D is perhaps TRBD2 (5 bases). V gave up 2 bases and J gave up 0 bases, with 10 bases separating them. In germline, CDR1 is ENHRY, CDR2 SYGVKD. The CDR3 totals 16 residues. CDR3: CAISERASSNTGELFF. DNA of the CDR3: TGTGCCATCAGTGAGAGGGCTAGCTCGAACACCGGGGAGCTGTTTTTT.

This rearrangement joins TRBV19 to TRBJ2-7; 9 bases fit TRBD2. The V and J ends lost 6 bases and 2 bases, in that order; junction bases with no gene match: 2. The CDR3 length is 13 residues. Germline V CDR1 and CDR2: LNHDA, SQIVND (reference sequence). CDR3 loop: CASSGLATYEQYF. CDR3 in DNA: TGTGCCAGTAGCGGACTAGCGACCTACGAGCAGTACTTC.

CDR3 in DNA: TGTGCCAGCAGTCCCCGCACAGGGGGGGATGAGCAGTTCTTC. As protein: CASSPRTGGDEQFF. J is TRBJ2-1 and V is TRBV6-1, with a possible D match to TRBD1 (8 bases). This CDR3 comprises 14 residues. The germline V gene has CDR1 MNHNS and CDR2 SASEGT. V dropped 5 bases and J dropped 8 bases, with 16 bases sitting between them.

The V gene is TRBV4-1, the J gene TRBJ2-1; 7 positions match TRBD1. The CDR3 is 13 residues long. CDR1 is MGHRA and CDR2 is YSYEKL in the germline V gene. V lost 4 bases to trimming and J lost 6 bases; unmatched junction nucleotides: 3. CDR3 region: CASSRDRVNEQFF. CDR3 bases: TGCGCCAGCAGCCGCGACAGGGTCAATGAGCAGTTCTTC.

The chain carries TRBV4-3 and TRBJ1-2; D unresolved. CDR3 size: 14 residues. Germline values: CDR1 LGHNA, CDR2 YSLEER. The V end lost 0 bases, the J end lost 1 base, and 6 bases lay between the germline ends. The CDR3: CASSQDRLNYGYTF. Written as DNA, the CDR3 is TGCGCCAGCAGCCAAGATAGACTTAACTATGGCTACACCTTC.

This clone appeared a few times. V and J are TRBV5-1 and TRBJ2-5, with 11 bases that match TRBD2. Germline-derived CDR1 and CDR2 are SGHRS and YFSETQ. The CDR3 consists of 14 residues. V was clipped by 4 bases and J by 3 bases; unmatched bases: 2. CDR3 in DNA: TGCGCCAGCAGCGTTAGCGGGGGGGAAGAGACCCAGTACTTC. It yields the protein CASSVSGGEETQYF.

V and J are TRBV28 and TRBJ2-2, with 8 bases fitting TRBD2. The junction had 5 bases not matched to a gene; V was cut back by 6 bases and J by 5 bases. From germline, CDR1 is MDHEN and CDR2 SYDVKM. CDR3 length: 14 amino acids. CDR3 residues: CASRKPGGTGELFF. CDR3 bases: TGTGCCAGCAGAAAACCGGGGGGGACCGGGGAGCTGTTTTTT.

The CDR3, as DNA: TGTGCCAGCAGCAACCACCCCGGGAGAAATGAAAAACTGTTTTTT. This sequence encodes CASSNHPGRNEKLFF. The rearrangement links TRBV7-2 to TRBJ1-4; D remains unclear. V dropped 5 bases and J dropped 5 bases, with 15 bases sitting between them. Germline CDR1 reads SGHTA; CDR2 reads FQGNSA. This CDR3 is built from 15 residues.

Written as DNA, the CDR3 is TGCGCCAGCAGGGGGGGACAGGAAGCTTTCTTT. Translating it yields CASRGGQEAFF. The rearrangement uses TRBV10-2 and TRBJ1-1; TRBD1 agrees at 7 bases. The CDR3 totals 11 residues. Losses at the gene ends were 6 bases for V and 8 bases for J; bases not matched to a gene: 3. Germline V CDR1 and CDR2: WSHSY, SAAADI.

The chain has TRBV2 and TRBJ2-7; tentatively, D is TRBD1 or TRBD2 (5 bases each). This CDR3 has 15 residues. V lost 5 bases, J lost 1 base, and 15 bases lay in between. From germline, CDR1 is SNHLY and CDR2 FYNNEI. The CDR3 DNA follows: TGTGCCAGCAGTCGGGACCGGGGTCCTTCCTACGAGCAGTACTTC. Amino acid sequence: CASSRDRGPSYEQYF.

This chain connects TRBV10-1 to TRBJ2-1, with TRBD2 matching 14 bases. V lost 5 bases to trimming and J lost 8 bases; unmatched junction nucleotides: 8. Looked up from germline, CDR1 is WNHNN and CDR2 is SYGVQD (reference sequence). This CDR3 is 16 amino acids long. CDR3 DNA: TGCGCCAGCAGTACCACCGGGACTAGCGGGAGCGATGAGCAGTTCTTC. Amino acids: CASSTTGTSGSDEQFF.

The chain combines TRBV5-4 with TRBJ1-6; D is ambiguous. The CDR3 extends over 14 amino acids. The germline V gene has CDR1 SGHNT and CDR2 YYREEE (reference sequence). Trimming left V 3 bases short and J 7 bases short, with 11 bases between. This CDR3 reads CASSWVGSNSPLHF. The CDR3 nucleotides are TGTGCCAGCAGCTGGGTGGGCAGCAATTCACCCCTCCACTTT.